This section outlines one T cell receptor (beta chain) sequence together with its context. This entry belongs to a study of T-cell reconstitution after alpha-beta-depleted transplantation in children. As it was prepared, the TCRbeta library received unique molecular identifiers. Each CDR3 protein gets one entry after TCRdb re-called the PCR reads with MiXCR. Of roughly 610,000 distinct CDR3 sequences in the sample, roughly a tenth were seen once. Germline CDR1 is SGHRS and CDR2 is YFSETQ. The CDR3 has 14 amino acids. Germline trimming cut 3 bases from V and 4 bases from J; bases unmatched to any gene: 4.

This material consisted of PBMCs from the stem cell graft donor, taken from the stem cell graft. The chain recombines TRBV5-1 with TRBJ2-7; 10 bases map to TRBD2. This clonotype was obtained from a human donor who donated a stem cell graft to a child with acute myeloid leukemia. CDR3 residues: CASSYSGGTYEQYF. The CDR3 DNA reads TGCGCCAGCAGCTATAGCGGGGGGACTTACGAGCAGTACTTC.